The 10 T cell receptor beta chains listed next were all sequenced from one sample in a study of vaccination and CD4 T cells after COVID-19. The antigens these receptors bind are not known. With the Oncomine TCR Beta short-read assay, DNA from cultured CD4+ T cells was sequenced. TCRdb re-called the PCR reads with MiXCR, one entry per CDR3 protein. The repertoire holds 10,000 to 15,000 distinct CDR3 sequences, 55% to 65% seen once, with 10% to 12% in the top ten. Treatment defined: roughly 10-day PBMC culture with coronavirus spike peptide pools or control peptides (ViraFEST assay). Sequenced input: CD4+ T cells from blood, cultured in vitro. The origin of the receptors is a human donor who had recovered from COVID-19.

V gene TRBV6-1 combines with J gene TRBJ2-5, with D possibly being TRBD1 (5 bases). Germline lookup yields CDR1 MNHNS and CDR2 SASEGT. The CDR3 has 14 amino acids. V lost 7 bases, J lost 2 bases, and 14 bases lay in between. The CDR3 here is CASKYSGKQETQYF. The CDR3 DNA is TGTGCCAGCAAGTATTCAGGGAAACAAGAGACCCAGTACTTC.

This clonotype was found once. The CDR3 DNA sequence: TGTGCCAGCACCCCCCCCGGGAATTTGAACACCATATATTTT. Residues: CASTPPGNLNTIYF. The V gene is TRBV28, the J gene TRBJ1-3, with D unresolved. Between the trimmed V and J ends, which lost 7 bases and 7 bases, there was a span of 17 bases. The CDR3 sequence is 14 residues long. The germline gives CDR1 MDHEN, CDR2 SYDVKM.

The gene calls are TRBV4-3 and TRBJ1-2, with D maybe TRBD1 (6 bases). CDR3 size: 17 residues. From germline, CDR1 is LGHNA and CDR2 YSLEER. V lost 1 base, J lost 8 bases, and 23 bases lay in between. This CDR3 reads CASSQGGGGTPGGGYTF. In nucleotides, the CDR3 is TGCGCCAGCAGCCAAGGAGGAGGGGGGACACCTGGAGGGGGCTACACCTTC.

This chain connects TRBV11-1 to TRBJ2-7; the D is unclear. The germline V gene encodes CDR1 SGHAT and CDR2 FQDESV (reference sequence). Trimming shortened V by 3 bases and J by 3 bases, and 6 bases separated the two germline ends. This CDR3 contains 12 residues. The CDR3 DNA follows: TGTGCCAGCAGCTTGCCAAACTACGAGCAGTACTTC. Translation gives CASSLPNYEQYF.

As regards this clonotype: One end of the junction is discordant with germline, which a read error may explain. The V gene is TRBV7-7, the J gene TRBJ2-7, with a weak D call TRBD2 (6 bases). The CDR3 length is 13 residues. Germline V gene data show CDR1 as SSHAT and CDR2 as FNYEAQ (reference sequence). CDR3 protein: CASSLAVGYEQYF. In DNA form, the CDR3 reads TGTGCTAGCAGCTTAGCGGTTGGATACGAGCAGTACTTC.

V is TRBV7-8 and J is TRBJ2-5; perhaps TRBD1 as D (6 bases). Germline-derived CDR1 and CDR2 are SGHVS and FQNEAQ. The CDR3 has 14 residues. V shed 5 bases and J shed 4 bases, with 14 bases lying between them. DNA for the CDR3: TGTGCCAGCAGCACCCGCGCAGGGGTAGAGACCCAGTACTTC. Encoded protein: CASSTRAGVETQYF. Supplemented by reference TRBV7-8 and TRBJ2-5, the full variable domain reads GAGVSQSPRYKVAKRGQDVALRCDPISGHVSLFWYQQALGQGPEFLTYFQNEAQLDKSGLPSDRFFAERPEGSVSTLKIQRTQQEDSAVYLCASSTRAGVETQYFGPGTRLLVL.

This rearrangement joins TRBV20-1 to TRBJ1-2, with a weak D call TRBD1 (6 bases). CDR3 length equals 15 residues. In germline, CDR1 is DFQATT, CDR2 SNEGSKA (reference sequence). Trimming took 5 bases from V and 2 from J, leaving 18 bases between them. The CDR3 DNA reads as TGCAGTGCTGGGGGGGCGGGAACCCTAAACTATGGCTACACCTTC. Its protein is CSAGGAGTLNYGYTF.

The chain joins TRBV7-2 to TRBJ1-1; perhaps TRBD1 as D (5 bases). The germline V gene encodes CDR1 SGHTA and CDR2 FQGNSA. There are 15 residues in the CDR3. Deletions cut 5 bases from V and 1 base from J, with 14 bases between. The CDR3 region is CASSPGTLGNTEAFF. The DNA of the CDR3 is TGTGCCAGCAGCCCCGGGACTTTAGGGAACACTGAAGCTTTCTTT.

The V gene is TRBV11-3, the J gene TRBJ2-5; perhaps TRBD2 as D (6 bases). The CDR3 runs to 14 residues. V was cut by 3 bases and J by 5 bases, with 13 bases left in between. CDR1 is SGHNT, CDR2 YENEEA, per germline. CDR3 in amino acids: CASSFGGVMETQYF. The CDR3 bases are TGTGCCAGCAGCTTTGGCGGGGTAATGGAGACCCAGTACTTC.

The chain has TRBV11-2 and TRBJ2-1, with 7 bases fitting TRBD1. This CDR3 contains 15 residues. V lost 3 bases, J lost 0 bases, and 2 bases stayed unmatched. Germline values: CDR1 SGHAT, CDR2 FQNNGV. The CDR3 DNA reads TGTGCCAGCAGCTTCCGACAGGGCTCCTACAATGAGCAGTTCTTC. Amino acid sequence: CASSFRQGSYNEQFF. Looking up the rest from reference TRBV11-2 and TRBJ2-1 gives the full variable domain: EAGVAQSPRYKIIEKRQSVAFWCNPISGHATLYWYQQILGQGPKLLIQFQNNGVVDDSQLPKDRFSAERLKGVDSTLKIQPAKLEDSAVYLCASSFRQGSYNEQFFGPGTRLTVL.